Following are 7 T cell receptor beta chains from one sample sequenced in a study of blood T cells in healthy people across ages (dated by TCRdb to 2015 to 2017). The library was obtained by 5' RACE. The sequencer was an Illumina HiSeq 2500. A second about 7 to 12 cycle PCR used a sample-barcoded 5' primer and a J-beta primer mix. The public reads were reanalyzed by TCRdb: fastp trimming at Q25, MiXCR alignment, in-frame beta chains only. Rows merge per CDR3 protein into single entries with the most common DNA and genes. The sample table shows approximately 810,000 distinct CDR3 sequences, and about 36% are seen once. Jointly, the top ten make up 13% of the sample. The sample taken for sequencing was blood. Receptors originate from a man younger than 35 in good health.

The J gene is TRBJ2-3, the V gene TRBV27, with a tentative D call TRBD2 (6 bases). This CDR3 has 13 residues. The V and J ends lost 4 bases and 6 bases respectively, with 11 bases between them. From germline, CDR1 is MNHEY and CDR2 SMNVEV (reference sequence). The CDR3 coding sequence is TGTGCCAGCAGTTCGATCAGCGGGGATACGCAGTATTTT. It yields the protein CASSSISGDTQYF.

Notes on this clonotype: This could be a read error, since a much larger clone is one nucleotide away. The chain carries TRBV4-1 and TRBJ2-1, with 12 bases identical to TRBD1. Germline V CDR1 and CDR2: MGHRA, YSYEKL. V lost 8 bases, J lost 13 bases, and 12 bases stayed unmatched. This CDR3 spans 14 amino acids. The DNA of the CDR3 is TGCGCCAGCCAGGGACAGGGGGCGTGGGAGACCCAGTTCTTC. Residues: CASQGQGAWETQFF.

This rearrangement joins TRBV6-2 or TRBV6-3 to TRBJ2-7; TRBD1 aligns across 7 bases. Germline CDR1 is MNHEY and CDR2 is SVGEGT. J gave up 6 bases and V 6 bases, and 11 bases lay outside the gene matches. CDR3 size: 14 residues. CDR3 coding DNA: TGTGCCAGCAGGATGGGACAGACCTACTTCGAGCAGTACTTC. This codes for CASRMGQTYFEQYF.

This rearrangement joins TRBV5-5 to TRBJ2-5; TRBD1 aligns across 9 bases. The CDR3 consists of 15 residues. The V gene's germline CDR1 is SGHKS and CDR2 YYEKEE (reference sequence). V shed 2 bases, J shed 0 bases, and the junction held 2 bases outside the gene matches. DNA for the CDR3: TGTGCCAGCAGCTTCCGGGACAGGGACCAAGAGACCCAGTACTTC. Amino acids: CASSFRDRDQETQYF.

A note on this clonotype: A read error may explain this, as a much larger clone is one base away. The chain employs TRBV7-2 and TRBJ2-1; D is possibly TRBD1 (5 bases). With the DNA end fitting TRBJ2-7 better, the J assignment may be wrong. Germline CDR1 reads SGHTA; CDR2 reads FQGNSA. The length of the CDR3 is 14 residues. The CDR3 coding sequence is TGTGCCAGCAGCTTCAGGGCCTCCTACAATGAGCAGTACTTC. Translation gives CASSFRASYNEQYF.

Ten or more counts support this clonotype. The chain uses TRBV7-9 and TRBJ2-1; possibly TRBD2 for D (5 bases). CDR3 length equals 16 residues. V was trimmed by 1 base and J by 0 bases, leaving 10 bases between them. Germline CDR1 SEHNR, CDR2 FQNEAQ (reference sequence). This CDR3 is CASSLGAGSSYNEQFF. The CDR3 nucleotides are TGTGCCAGCAGCTTAGGGGCGGGCAGCTCCTACAATGAGCAGTTCTTC. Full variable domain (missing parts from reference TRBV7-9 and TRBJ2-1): DTGVSQNPRHKITKRGQNVTFRCDPISEHNRLYWYRQTLGQGPEFLTYFQNEAQLEKSRLLSDRFSAERPKGSFSTLEIQRTEQGDSAMYLCASSLGAGSSYNEQFFGPGTRLTVL.

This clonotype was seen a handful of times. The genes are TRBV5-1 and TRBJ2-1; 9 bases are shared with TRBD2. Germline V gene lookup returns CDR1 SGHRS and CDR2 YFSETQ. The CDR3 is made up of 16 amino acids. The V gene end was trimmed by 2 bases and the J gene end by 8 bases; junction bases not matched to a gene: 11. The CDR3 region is CASSFFKRGAGDEQFF. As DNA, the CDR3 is TGCGCCAGCAGCTTCTTCAAGCGGGGGGCCGGTGATGAGCAGTTCTTC.